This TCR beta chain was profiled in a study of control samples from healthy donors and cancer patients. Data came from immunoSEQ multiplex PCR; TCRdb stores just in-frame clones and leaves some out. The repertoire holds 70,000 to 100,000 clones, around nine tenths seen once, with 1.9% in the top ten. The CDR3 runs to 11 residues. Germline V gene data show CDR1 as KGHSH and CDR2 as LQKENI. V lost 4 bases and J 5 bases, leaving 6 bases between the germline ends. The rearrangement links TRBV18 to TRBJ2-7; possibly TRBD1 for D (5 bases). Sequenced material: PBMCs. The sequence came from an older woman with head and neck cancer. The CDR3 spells CASSQTDEQYF. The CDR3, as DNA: TGTGCCAGCTCACAGACAGACGAGCAGTACTTC.